These 27 T cell receptor beta chains share one sample of origin, sequenced in a study of shared clonotypes between healthy human individuals. TCRdb keeps only in-frame clones here, not all; method: immunoSEQ multiplex PCR. The sample includes around 1,900,000 clones, about 94% of them seen just once. The naive CD8 fraction comprised CD45RO-negative cells positively selected for CCR7 and excluded terminally differentiated effector memory CD45RA+ cells. The sample consisted of naive CD8+ T cells from PBMCs. All receptors derive from a man younger than 35 in good health. Some clones in this sample may be carry-over from other donors' samples.

The gene calls are TRBV6-1 and TRBJ2-7, with 8 nucleotides matching TRBD1. CDR3 size: 15 residues. The junction had 2 bases not matched to a gene; V was cut back by 1 base and J by 0 bases. Germline values: CDR1 MNHNS, CDR2 SASEGT. CDR3 in amino acids: CASSEVTGASYEQYF. CDR3 DNA sequence: TGTGCCAGCAGTGAAGTGACAGGGGCCTCCTACGAGCAGTACTTC.

The chain has TRBV29-1 and TRBJ2-3, with 13 bases aligning to TRBD2. The length of the CDR3 is 13 residues. Germline assignment: CDR1 SQVTM and CDR2 ANQGSEA. V dropped 4 bases and J dropped 11; count of bases not matched to a gene: 6. The CDR3 DNA is TGCAGCGTTGGCGGGACTAGCGGGACAGGGCAGTATTTT. It specifies CSVGGTSGTGQYF.

The V call is TRBV9, the J call TRBJ2-1, with 12 bases lining up with TRBD2. The CDR3 totals 15 residues. The germline CDR1 and CDR2 sequences are SGDLS and YYNGEE. The junction had 3 bases not matched to a gene; V was cut back by 3 bases and J by 5 bases. Here the CDR3 DNA reads TGTGCCAGCAGCGCGGGACTAGCGGGCGACAATGAGCAGTTCTTC. Protein product: CASSAGLAGDNEQFF.

This clone occurred a few times. V usage is TRBV7-9 and J usage is TRBJ2-2; the D is unclear. CDR1 and CDR2 (germline): SEHNR, FQNEAQ (reference sequence). Deletions cut 5 bases from V and 4 bases from J, with 5 bases between. CDR3 length equals 12 residues. Here the CDR3 reads CASSPFTGELFF. In nucleotides, the CDR3 is TGTGCCAGCAGCCCCTTCACCGGGGAGCTGTTTTTT.

For the CDR3, the DNA is TGTGCCAGCAGCTTAACGACAGGGGGTCTCGGAAACATTCAGTACTTC. Protein product: CASSLTTGGLGNIQYF. The chain is built from TRBV7-9 and TRBJ2-4, with TRBD1 identical over 9 bases. CDR3 size: 16 residues. Unmatched junction bases numbered 8, after V lost 2 bases and J lost 6 bases. Germline lookup yields CDR1 SEHNR and CDR2 FQNEAQ (reference sequence).

The genes are TRBV9 and TRBJ2-1; 7 bases match TRBD2. Trimming cost V 3 bases and J 0 bases; bases outside gene matches: 24. CDR1 and CDR2 (germline): SGDLS, YYNGEE. The CDR3 consists of 22 residues. CDR3 protein: CASSGSYGGSSGRRGSYNEQFF. The CDR3 bases are TGTGCCAGCAGCGGATCATATGGGGGGTCTAGCGGAAGACGGGGCTCCTACAATGAGCAGTTCTTC.

V usage is TRBV20-1 and J usage is TRBJ2-1, with D possibly being TRBD1 or TRBD2 (6 bases each). CDR1 DFQATT and CDR2 SNEGSKA come from the germline V gene (reference sequence). The V gene lost 6 bases and the J gene lost 12 bases, with 15 bases spanning the gap. The CDR3 extends over 11 amino acids. CDR3: CSARGLEGQFF. CDR3 nucleotides: TGCAGTGCCCGGGGGCTAGAAGGGCAGTTCTTC.

The V gene is TRBV2, the J gene TRBJ1-2; 7 bases map to TRBD1. This CDR3 spans 14 amino acids. CDR1 and CDR2 (germline): SNHLY, FYNNEI. V was clipped by 6 bases and J by 2 bases; unmatched bases: 6. Here the CDR3 reads CASRVTGPNYGYTF. In nucleotides, the CDR3 is TGTGCCAGCAGGGTGACAGGGCCCAACTATGGCTACACCTTC.

V is TRBV27 and J is TRBJ2-7, with 7 bases aligning to TRBD2. The CDR3 sequence is 13 residues long. Germline V lookup: CDR1 MNHEY, CDR2 SMNVEV (reference sequence). J gave up 6 bases and V 5 bases, and 7 bases lay outside the gene matches. CDR3 loop: CASSPAGVREQYF. The CDR3 DNA sequence: TGTGCCAGCAGTCCCGCGGGAGTCCGCGAGCAGTACTTC.

The rearrangement joins TRBV5-1 to TRBJ2-1; D is unresolved. Deletions cut 7 bases from V and 7 bases from J, with 15 bases between. The CDR3 is 13 amino acids. The germline CDR1 and CDR2 sequences are SGHRS and YFSETQ. The CDR3 protein is CASSDFGVNEQFF. CDR3 nucleotide sequence: TGCGCCAGCTCCGATTTTGGCGTGAATGAGCAGTTCTTC.

V and J are TRBV30 and TRBJ1-2; possible D gene TRBD1, 6 bases. CDR1 is GTSNPN, CDR2 SVGIG, per germline (reference sequence). V was trimmed by 1 base and J by 3 bases, leaving 9 bases between them. The CDR3 spans 13 residues. For the CDR3, the DNA is TGTGCCTGGAGTGACAGGGAAGACTATGGCTACACCTTC. It is translated as CAWSDREDYGYTF.

V usage is TRBV5-4 and J usage is TRBJ1-1; D is unclear. The CDR3 has 14 residues. Between the trimmed V and J ends, which lost 4 bases and 3 bases, there was a span of 13 bases. Germline V lookup: CDR1 SGHNT, CDR2 YYREEE (reference sequence). The CDR3 sequence: CASSNNIGYTEAFF. The CDR3 nucleotides are TGTGCCAGCAGCAACAATATAGGATACACTGAAGCTTTCTTT. The complete variable domain, with remaining parts taken from reference TRBV5-4 and TRBJ1-1, reads ETGVTQSPTHLIKTRGQQVTLRCSSQSGHNTVSWYQQALGQGPQFIFQYYREEENGRGNFPPRFSGLQFPNYSSELNVNALELDDSALYLCASSNNIGYTEAFFGQGTRLTVV.

The rearrangement uses TRBV28 and TRBJ2-7; D possibly corresponds to TRBD1 (6 bases). The CDR3 is made up of 15 amino acids. The V end was cut by 6 bases, the J end by 0 bases, with 15 bases between. CDR1 is MDHEN and CDR2 is SYDVKM in the germline V gene. The DNA of the CDR3 is TGTGCCAGCAGGGGCGGACAGACAAGCTCCTACGAGCAGTACTTC. Translated, it gives CASRGGQTSSYEQYF.

Remarks on this clone: Other nucleotide sequences in the sample specify the same CDR3. V and J are TRBV6-5 and TRBJ1-2; D gene ambiguous. CDR1 is MNHEY and CDR2 is SVGAGI in the germline V gene. V was trimmed by 0 bases and J by 1 base, leaving 6 bases between them. This CDR3 comprises 14 residues. CDR3 nucleotides: TGTGCCAGCAGTTACTCAAGTCTTAACTATGGCTACACCTTC. Translating gives CASSYSSLNYGYTF.

This chain links TRBV9 with TRBJ2-6; unclear D gene. V lost 3 bases, J lost 0 bases, and 7 bases lay in between. The CDR3 totals 15 residues. Germline lookup yields CDR1 SGDLS and CDR2 YYNGEE. CDR3 protein: CASSGSLSGANVLTF. The DNA of the CDR3 is TGTGCCAGCAGCGGGTCACTCTCTGGGGCCAACGTCCTGACTTTC. Full variable domain (missing parts from reference TRBV9 and TRBJ2-6): DSGVTQTPKHLITATGQRVTLRCSPRSGDLSVYWYQQSLDQGLQFLIQYYNGEERAKGNILERFSAQQFPDLHSELNLSSLELGDSALYFCASSGSLSGANVLTFGAGSRLTVL.

The chain joins TRBV13 to TRBJ2-1; D may be TRBD2 (5 bases). Germline V gene sequence: CDR1 PRHDT, CDR2 FYEKMQ (reference sequence). The CDR3 loop spans 16 amino acids. V was shortened by 5 bases and J by 3 bases, with 17 bases between the two germline ends. DNA of the CDR3: TGTGCCAGCAGCGGTTTGTCCGGGAAGGACTACAATGAGCAGTTCTTC. Translating it yields CASSGLSGKDYNEQFF.

The chain has TRBV21-1 and TRBJ2-7; whether TRBD1, the table's D call, matches the DNA was not checked. TRBV21-1 is recorded as a pseudogene. This CDR3 region has 16 residues. The CDR3 DNA follows: TGTGCCAGCAGCAGACGGACAGGGACCCCACCCTACGAGCAGTACTTC. It translates to CASSRRTGTPPYEQYF.

In this sample, this clone turned up once. V and J are TRBV11-3 and TRBJ2-1; D is uncertain. V lost 2 bases and J 2 bases, leaving 4 bases between the germline ends. The CDR3 runs 13 residues. Germline-derived CDR1 and CDR2 are SGHNT and YENEEA. The DNA of the CDR3 is TGTGCCAGCAGCTTATCTCCCTACAATGAGCAGTTCTTC. It codes for CASSLSPYNEQFF.

The chain carries TRBV6-6 and TRBJ2-2, with 8 bases lining up with TRBD2. Germline assignment: CDR1 MNHNY and CDR2 SVGAGI (reference sequence). V dropped 3 bases and J dropped 3; count of bases not matched to a gene: 6. This CDR3 has 16 residues. CDR3: CASSYFGRGDTGELFF. CDR3 nucleotide sequence: TGTGCCAGCAGTTATTTCGGGAGGGGGGACACCGGGGAGCTGTTTTTT.

The chain recombines TRBV4-1 with TRBJ2-7; 9 bases are shared with TRBD2. V trimming: 4 bases; J trimming: 7 bases; junction bases outside the gene matches: 11. The CDR3 has 15 residues. The V gene's germline CDR1 is MGHRA and CDR2 YSYEKL. The CDR3 DNA reads as TGCGCCAGCAGCCTGGGACTAGCTACCTCCTGGGAGCAGTACTTC. Residues: CASSLGLATSWEQYF.

This chain links TRBV30 with TRBJ1-2; possible D gene TRBD1, 6 bases. V was clipped by 0 bases and J by 10 bases, with 15 bases between them. Germline CDR1 is GTSNPN and CDR2 is SVGIG (reference sequence). The CDR3 is made up of 13 amino acids. CDR3: CAWSVLTGSHYTF. The CDR3 DNA is TGTGCCTGGAGTGTACTAACAGGGAGCCACTACACCTTC.

V usage is TRBV7-8 and J usage is TRBJ2-5; a weak D match, TRBD1 (6 bases). Germline values: CDR1 SGHVS, CDR2 FQNEAQ. CDR3 length: 13 amino acids. Trimming left V 5 bases short and J 4 bases short, with 11 bases between. The CDR3 is CASSSTGRETQYF. The DNA for the CDR3 is TGTGCCAGCAGCAGCACAGGGCGAGAGACCCAGTACTTC. The full variable domain, rest sourced from reference TRBV7-8 and TRBJ2-5, is GAGVSQSPRYKVAKRGQDVALRCDPISGHVSLFWYQQALGQGPEFLTYFQNEAQLDKSGLPSDRFFAERPEGSVSTLKIQRTQQEDSAVYLCASSSTGRETQYFGPGTRLLVL.

The genes are TRBV11-2 and TRBJ2-2, with 9 bases aligning to TRBD2. V lost 6 bases and J lost 3; bases outside the gene matches: 5. The V gene's germline CDR1 is SGHAT and CDR2 FQNNGV. CDR3 length: 15 amino acids. DNA of the CDR3: TGTGCCAGCAGGAGGAAGCGGGAGGACACCGGGGAGCTGTTTTTT. Residues: CASRRKREDTGELFF.

J is TRBJ1-1 and V is TRBV19; D remains ambiguous. Germline V gene sequence: CDR1 LNHDA, CDR2 SQIVND (reference sequence). This CDR3 is built from 14 residues. The V and J ends lost 3 bases and 3 bases respectively, with 11 bases between them. The CDR3 sequence: CASSIWFGDTEAFF. CDR3 sequence (DNA): TGTGCCAGTAGTATTTGGTTTGGGGACACTGAAGCTTTCTTT. The complete variable domain, with remaining parts taken from reference TRBV19 and TRBJ1-1, reads DGGITQSPKYLFRKEGQNVTLSCEQNLNHDAMYWYRQDPGQGLRLIYYSQIVNDFQKGDIAEGYSVSREKKESFPLTVTSAQKNPTAFYLCASSIWFGDTEAFFGQGTRLTVV.

The V and J genes are TRBV28 and TRBJ1-5; D call uncertain. Germline assignment: CDR1 MDHEN and CDR2 SYDVKM. V was clipped by 2 bases and J by 7 bases, with 15 bases between them. The CDR3 length is 15 residues. The CDR3 sequence is CASSLGVSGLQPQHF. The CDR3 bases are TGTGCCAGCAGTTTAGGTGTTAGCGGTTTGCAGCCCCAGCATTTT.

The chain recombines TRBV7-2 with TRBJ2-7, with TRBD2 identical over 10 bases. The CDR3 is 18 residues long. Germline CDR1 is SGHTA and CDR2 is FQGNSA. Germline trimming cut 4 bases from V and 6 bases from J; bases unmatched to any gene: 18. The CDR3 DNA reads TGTGCCAGCAGCTCAAAAACTCGCCCGCTAGCGGGAGTACCCGAGCAGTACTTC. This sequence encodes CASSSKTRPLAGVPEQYF.

This chain links TRBV7-9 with TRBJ1-1; weak D call: TRBD1 (5 bases). The CDR3 contains 11 residues. Germline values: CDR1 SEHNR, CDR2 FQNEAQ (reference sequence). Trimming pared 4 bases from V and 11 bases from J, leaving 11 bases between. The CDR3 reads CASSYDSRAFF. DNA for the CDR3: TGTGCCAGCAGCTACGACAGCCGGGCTTTCTTT.